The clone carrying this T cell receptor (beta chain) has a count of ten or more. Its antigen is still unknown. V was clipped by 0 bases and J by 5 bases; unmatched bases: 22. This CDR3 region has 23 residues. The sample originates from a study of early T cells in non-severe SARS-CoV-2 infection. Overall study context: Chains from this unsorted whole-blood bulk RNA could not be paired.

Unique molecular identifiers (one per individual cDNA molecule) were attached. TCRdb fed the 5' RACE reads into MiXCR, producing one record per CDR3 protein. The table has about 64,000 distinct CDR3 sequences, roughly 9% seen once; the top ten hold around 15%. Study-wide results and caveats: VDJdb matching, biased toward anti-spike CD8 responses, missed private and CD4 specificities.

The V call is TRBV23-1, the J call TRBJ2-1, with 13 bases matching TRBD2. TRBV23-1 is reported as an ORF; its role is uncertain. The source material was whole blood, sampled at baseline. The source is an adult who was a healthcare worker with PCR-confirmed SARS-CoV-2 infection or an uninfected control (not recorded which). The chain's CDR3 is CASSQSSQNTGTSGNLKNNEQFF. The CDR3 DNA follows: TGCGCCAGCAGTCAATCGAGCCAGAATACCGGGACTAGCGGGAATTTGAAAAACAATGAGCAGTTCTTC.